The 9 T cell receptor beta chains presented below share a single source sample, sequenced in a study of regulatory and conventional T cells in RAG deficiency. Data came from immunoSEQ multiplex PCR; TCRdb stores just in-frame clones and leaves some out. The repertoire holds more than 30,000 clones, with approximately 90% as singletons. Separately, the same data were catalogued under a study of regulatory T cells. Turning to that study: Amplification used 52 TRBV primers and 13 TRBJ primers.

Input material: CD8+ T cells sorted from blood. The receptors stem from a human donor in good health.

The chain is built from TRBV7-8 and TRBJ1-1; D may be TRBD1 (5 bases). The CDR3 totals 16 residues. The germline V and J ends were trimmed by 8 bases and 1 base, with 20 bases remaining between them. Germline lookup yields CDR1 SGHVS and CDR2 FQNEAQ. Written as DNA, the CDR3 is TGTGCCAGCCATCCCTCGCTGGGACGGACGAACACTGAAGCTTTCTTT. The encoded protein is CASHPSLGRTNTEAFF.

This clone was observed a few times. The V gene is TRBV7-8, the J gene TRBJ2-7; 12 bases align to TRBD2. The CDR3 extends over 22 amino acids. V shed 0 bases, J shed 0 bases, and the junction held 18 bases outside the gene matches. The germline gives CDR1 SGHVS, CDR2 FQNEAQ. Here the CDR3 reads CASSLAYESQLAGGPSSYEQYF. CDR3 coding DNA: TGTGCCAGCAGCTTAGCGTACGAGTCCCAACTAGCGGGGGGACCTAGCTCCTACGAGCAGTACTTC. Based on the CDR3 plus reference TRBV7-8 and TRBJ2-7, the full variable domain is GAGVSQSPRYKVAKRGQDVALRCDPISGHVSLFWYQQALGQGPEFLTYFQNEAQLDKSGLPSDRFFAERPEGSVSTLKIQRTQQEDSAVYLCASSLAYESQLAGGPSSYEQYFGPGTRLTVT.

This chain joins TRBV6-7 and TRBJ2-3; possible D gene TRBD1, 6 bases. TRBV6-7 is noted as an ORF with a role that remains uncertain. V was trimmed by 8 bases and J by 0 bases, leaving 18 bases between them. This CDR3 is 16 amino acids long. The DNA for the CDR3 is TGTGCCAGCCGACTTACAGGGATAGCTAGCACAGATACGCAGTATTTT. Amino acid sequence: CASRLTGIASTDTQYF.

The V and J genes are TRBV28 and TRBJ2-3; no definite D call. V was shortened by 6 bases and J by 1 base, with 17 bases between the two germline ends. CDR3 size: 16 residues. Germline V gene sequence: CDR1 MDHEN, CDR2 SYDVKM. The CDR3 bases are TGTGCCAGCAGCCACTCGTCCCCGGCTGGCACAGATACGCAGTATTTT. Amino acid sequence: CASSHSSPAGTDTQYF.

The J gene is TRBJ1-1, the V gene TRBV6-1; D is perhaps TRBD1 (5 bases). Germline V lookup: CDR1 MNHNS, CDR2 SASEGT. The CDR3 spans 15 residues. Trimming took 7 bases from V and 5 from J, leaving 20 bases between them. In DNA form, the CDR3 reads TGTGCCAGCAACCCGTCCTTTGGGGCGCTGACTGAAGCTTTCTTT. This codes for CASNPSFGALTEAFF.

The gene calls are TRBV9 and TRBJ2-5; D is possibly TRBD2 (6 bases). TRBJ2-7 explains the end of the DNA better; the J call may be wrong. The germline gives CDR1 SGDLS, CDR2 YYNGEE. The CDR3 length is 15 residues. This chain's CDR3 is CASSAEVGSSYEQYF. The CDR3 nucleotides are TGTGCCAGCAGCGCGGAGGTCGGGAGCTCCTACGAGCAGTACTTC.

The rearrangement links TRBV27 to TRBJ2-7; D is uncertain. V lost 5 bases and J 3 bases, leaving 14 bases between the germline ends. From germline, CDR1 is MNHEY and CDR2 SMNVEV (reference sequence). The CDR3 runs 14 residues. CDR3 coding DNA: TGTGCCAGCAGTCCCTCCCCGCTCGGCTACGAGCAGTACTTC. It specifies CASSPSPLGYEQYF.

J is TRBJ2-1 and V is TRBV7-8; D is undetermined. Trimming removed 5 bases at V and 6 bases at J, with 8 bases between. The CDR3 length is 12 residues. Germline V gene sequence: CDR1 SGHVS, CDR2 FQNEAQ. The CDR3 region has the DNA TGTGCCAGCAGCCAGGCCCCCAATGAGCAGTTCTTC. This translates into CASSQAPNEQFF.

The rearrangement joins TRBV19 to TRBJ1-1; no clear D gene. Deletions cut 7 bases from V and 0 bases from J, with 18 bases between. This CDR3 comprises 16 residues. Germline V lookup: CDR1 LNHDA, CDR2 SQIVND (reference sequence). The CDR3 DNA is TGTGCCAGTACGACCGACGGCCTAAGAATGAACACTGAAGCTTTCTTT. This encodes CASTTDGLRMNTEAFF.